The 23 T cell receptor beta chains listed next were all sequenced from one sample in a study of T-cell reconstitution after alpha-beta-depleted transplantation in children. Researchers prepared the TCRbeta library using unique molecular identifiers, the study reports. TCRdb analysed the PCR reads with MiXCR anew, one entry per CDR3 protein. The table has approximately 640,000 distinct CDR3 sequences, approximately 16% seen once. The sample here was PBMCs from the stem cell graft donor, taken from the stem cell graft. The receptors stem from a human donor who donated a stem cell graft to a child with acute myeloid leukemia.

The rearrangement joins TRBV7-8 to TRBJ2-6; no clear D. The CDR3 runs 14 residues. Germline CDR1 SGHVS, CDR2 FQNEAQ. Deletions cut 5 bases from V and 4 bases from J, with 9 bases between. The CDR3 sequence: CASSPSTGANVLTF. CDR3 DNA: TGTGCCAGCAGCCCCTCGACAGGGGCCAACGTCCTGACTTTC.

This clonotype occurred many times. The CDR3, as DNA: TGTGCCAGCAGCTATGACAGGGGCCATGGCTACACCTTC. Amino acid sequence: CASSYDRGHGYTF. J is TRBJ1-2 and V is TRBV5-6, with TRBD1 identical over 8 bases. The junction had 4 bases not matched to a gene; V was cut back by 3 bases and J by 6 bases. The CDR3 spans 13 residues. Germline CDR1 SGHDT, CDR2 YYEEEE.

The chain carries TRBV20-1 and TRBJ2-3; 11 bases are shared with TRBD2. The CDR3 runs to 17 residues. Germline V lookup: CDR1 DFQATT, CDR2 SNEGSKA (reference sequence). The V and J ends lost 3 bases and 5 bases, in that order; junction bases with no gene match: 13. The CDR3 nucleotides are TGCAGTGCTAGCCTAGCGGGGGGTCCTCCACAAGAAGATACGCAGTATTTT. It yields the protein CSASLAGGPPQEDTQYF.

A few counts support this clonotype. This chain links TRBV4-3 with TRBJ2-3, with 10 nucleotides matching TRBD2. The junction had 7 bases not matched to a gene; V was cut back by 2 bases and J by 5 bases. The CDR3 is 16 amino acids. Germline V gene sequence: CDR1 LGHNA, CDR2 YSLEER. The CDR3 region has the DNA TGCGCCAGCAGCCAAACGCTAGCGGGGGCGGAAGATACGCAGTATTTT. Translating it yields CASSQTLAGAEDTQYF.

The V call is TRBV24-1, the J call TRBJ1-1, with D perhaps TRBD1 (5 bases). V lost 7 bases and J lost 2, with 13 bases in between. The V gene's germline CDR1 is KGHDR and CDR2 SFDVKD. The length of the CDR3 is 14 residues. CDR3 nucleotides: TGTGCCACCAGGGACGGGGGGAAAAACACTGAAGCTTTCTTT. Amino acids: CATRDGGKNTEAFF.

The chain employs TRBV6-1 and TRBJ2-7; TRBD2 aligns across 8 bases. V lost 2 bases, J lost 0 bases, and 12 bases stayed unmatched. The length of the CDR3 is 18 residues. Per the germline V gene, CDR1 is MNHNS and CDR2 is SASEGT. The CDR3 here is CASSERQKERGYSYEQYF. CDR3 coding DNA: TGTGCCAGCAGTGAACGACAAAAGGAGCGGGGGTACTCCTACGAGCAGTACTTC.

This clonotype showed up many times. The genes are TRBV5-5 and TRBJ2-3, with D tentatively TRBD2 (6 bases). This CDR3 region has 15 residues. Trimming removed 4 bases from V and 6 bases from J, with 18 bases in between. Per the germline V gene, CDR1 is SGHKS and CDR2 is YYEKEE (reference sequence). CDR3 residues: CASSRLTGLVDTQYF. The CDR3 region has the DNA TGTGCCAGCAGCAGGCTAACGGGACTCGTGGATACGCAGTATTTT.

The table lists this clonotype with a few counts. J is TRBJ2-2 and V is TRBV4-2; D gene uncertain. The CDR3 has 14 amino acids. V gave up 5 bases and J gave up 10 bases, with 17 bases separating them. The germline V gene has CDR1 LGHNA and CDR2 YNFKEQ. CDR3 residues: CASSLTEGRTELFF. For the CDR3, the DNA is TGTGCCAGCAGCTTAACAGAAGGGCGGACGGAGCTGTTTTTT.

This clonotype was observed at least ten times. CDR3 amino acids: CSVRTGGQETQYF. CDR3 nucleotide sequence: TGCAGTGTGCGGACAGGGGGACAAGAGACCCAGTACTTC. The chain is built from TRBV20-1 and TRBJ2-5; 10 nucleotides agree with TRBD1. Germline V lookup: CDR1 DFQATT, CDR2 SNEGSKA (reference sequence). Unmatched junction bases numbered 4, after V lost 7 bases and J lost 2 bases. The CDR3 runs 13 residues.

The chain uses TRBV6-5 and TRBJ2-3; D call uncertain. CDR1 and CDR2 from the germline V gene are MNHEY and SVGAGI. V was shortened by 3 bases and J by 1 base, with 11 bases between the two germline ends. The CDR3 is made up of 15 amino acids. CDR3 region: CASSYKSTRTDTQYF. The CDR3 bases are TGTGCCAGCAGTTATAAGTCGACTCGCACAGATACGCAGTATTTT.

The V gene is TRBV7-2, the J gene TRBJ2-3; 13 bases align to TRBD2. Germline V gene sequence: CDR1 SGHTA, CDR2 FQGNSA. Trimming took 6 bases from V and 2 from J; bases not matched to a gene: 5. The CDR3 has 16 amino acids. The CDR3 nucleotides read TGTGCCAGCAGTTGGACTAGCGGGGGCCTCACAGATACGCAGTATTTT. It is translated as CASSWTSGGLTDTQYF. The full variable domain, its missing parts supplied by reference TRBV7-2 and TRBJ2-3, is GAGVSQSPSNKVTEKGKDVELRCDPISGHTALYWYRQSLGQGLEFLIYFQGNSAPDKSGLPSDRFSAERTGGSVSTLTIQRTQQEDSAVYLCASSWTSGGLTDTQYFGPGTRLTVL.

The table lists this clonotype with many counts. The gene calls are TRBV7-6 and TRBJ2-6; TRBD1 might be the D (5 bases). This CDR3 is built from 17 residues. Germline assignment: CDR1 SGHVS and CDR2 FNYEAQ. Trimming removed 2 bases from V and 0 bases from J, with 11 bases in between. The CDR3 DNA follows: TGTGCCAGCAGCTTACAGCACAGGAGCTCTGGGGCCAACGTCCTGACTTTC. Translating it yields CASSLQHRSSGANVLTF.

The J gene is TRBJ2-2, the V gene TRBV12-3 or TRBV12-4; no reliable D call. Trimming stripped 3 bases from V and 5 bases from J, with 13 bases between. This CDR3 region has 15 residues. This CDR3 is CASSFFPGGTGELFF. CDR3 DNA sequence: TGTGCCAGCAGTTTTTTTCCCGGTGGAACCGGGGAGCTGTTTTTT.

The gene calls are TRBV7-2 and TRBJ2-4, with 10 nucleotides matching TRBD1. With V trimmed by 4 bases and J by 6 bases, 12 bases remained unmatched. The CDR3 contains 17 residues. Germline CDR1 and CDR2: SGHTA and FQGNSA. CDR3 sequence reads: CASSSQTGTGDLNIQYF. The CDR3 region has the DNA TGTGCCAGCAGCTCTCAAACCGGGACAGGGGATTTAAACATTCAGTACTTC.

The chain has TRBV5-1 and TRBJ1-1; TRBD1 matches at 7 bases. V shed 6 bases, J shed 1 base, and the junction held 12 bases outside the gene matches. Germline V gene lookup returns CDR1 SGHRS and CDR2 YFSETQ. The CDR3 sequence is 16 residues long. Written as DNA, the CDR3 is TGCGCCAGCACGCACTCACAAACAGGGGCGAACACTGAAGCTTTCTTT. Amino acids: CASTHSQTGANTEAFF.

This clonotype has just a few counts. V gene TRBV4-2 combines with J gene TRBJ2-3; 12 bases align to TRBD2. CDR3 length: 18 amino acids. Per the germline V gene, CDR1 is LGHNA and CDR2 is YNFKEQ. V shed 2 bases, J shed 0 bases, and the junction held 6 bases outside the gene matches. This CDR3 reads CASSQLAGGDSSTDTQYF. The CDR3 coding sequence is TGTGCCAGCAGCCAACTAGCGGGGGGGGATTCTAGCACAGATACGCAGTATTTT.

The sample holds a few counts of this clonotype. The rearrangement uses TRBV18 and TRBJ2-7; D is undetermined. Germline V lookup: CDR1 KGHSH, CDR2 LQKENI. V lost 5 bases to trimming and J lost 3 bases, with 17 bases between them. The CDR3 totals 15 residues. For the CDR3, the DNA is TGTGCCAGCTCATCCGACAAGGGTGGGAACTACGAGCAGTACTTC. Amino acids: CASSSDKGGNYEQYF.

This clonotype came up many times. The genes are TRBV28 and TRBJ2-1; 10 bases agree with TRBD2. The junction had 16 bases not matched to a gene; V was cut back by 5 bases and J by 12 bases. The CDR3 contains 16 residues. CDR1 is MDHEN, CDR2 SYDVKM, per germline. In DNA form, the CDR3 reads TGTGCCAGCAGTCTCGCCGTAGCGGGGGGCCAATTTCGGCAGTTCTTC. Its protein is CASSLAVAGGQFRQFF.

The chain recombines TRBV5-1 with TRBJ2-3, with unresolved D. This CDR3 has 16 amino acids. Germline CDR1 SGHRS, CDR2 YFSETQ. V was pared by 0 bases and J by 2 bases, with 13 bases between. The CDR3 reads CASSLESRQYTDTQYF. CDR3 bases: TGCGCCAGCAGCTTGGAAAGTCGGCAGTACACAGATACGCAGTATTTT.

V usage is TRBV7-2 and J usage is TRBJ2-2, with TRBD1 matching over 12 bases. The CDR3 loop spans 14 amino acids. Germline trimming cut 4 bases from V and 8 bases from J; bases unmatched to any gene: 2. Per the germline V gene, CDR1 is SGHTA and CDR2 is FQGNSA. Written as DNA, the CDR3 is TGTGCCAGCAGCTGGGACAGGGGGCCTGGGGAGCTGTTTTTT. Its translation is CASSWDRGPGELFF.

The sample holds a few counts of this clonotype. This chain links TRBV12-3 or TRBV12-4 with TRBJ2-2; possible D gene TRBD1, 6 bases. V dropped 6 bases and J dropped 3 bases, with 11 bases sitting between them. The CDR3 is 14 amino acids. CDR3 bases: TGTGCCAGCAGCCGCTGGACAGACACCGGGGAGCTGTTTTTT. Translated: CASSRWTDTGELFF.

This rearrangement joins TRBV5-1 to TRBJ2-1, with TRBD1 identical over 7 bases. Germline V gives CDR1 SGHRS, CDR2 YFSETQ. The CDR3 totals 16 residues. V lost 3 bases and J lost 6; bases outside the gene matches: 12. The DNA of the CDR3 is TGCGCCAGCAGCTCCGGGACAGACCTAAGAGCCAATGAGCAGTTCTTC. Its protein is CASSSGTDLRANEQFF.

This clonotype has just a few counts. The V gene is TRBV5-1, the J gene TRBJ2-3; D perhaps matches TRBD2 (6 bases). Germline V gene data show CDR1 as SGHRS and CDR2 as YFSETQ. Trimming removed 4 bases at V and 1 base at J, with 10 bases between. The CDR3 covers 14 residues. In DNA, the CDR3 is TGCGCCAGCAGCGGAGGGATTCGCACAGATACGCAGTATTTT. Residues: CASSGGIRTDTQYF.